This T cell receptor beta chain came from a study of technical replicates of blood from a few donors. The length of the CDR3 is 15 residues. Trimming cost V 3 bases and J 2 bases; bases outside gene matches: 9. Germline CDR1 and CDR2: GTSNPN and SVGIG (reference sequence). Here immunoSEQ multiplex PCR was the method, and the copy in TCRdb shows in-frame clones only, minus some. The sample comprises approximately 85,000 clones, approximately 95% of which are singletons, and over 0.25% rests with the top ten. V usage is TRBV30 and J usage is TRBJ2-7; 8 bases fit TRBD1. The sequence was collected from a human donor in good health. Sequencing was done on a sample of T cells isolated from PBMCs. CDR3 loop: CAWSDDRGNTYEQYF. CDR3 sequence (DNA): TGTGCCTGGAGCGATGACAGGGGCAATACCTACGAGCAGTACTTC.